These 13 T cell receptor beta chains came from one sample sequenced in a study of Tregs in tolerant kidney transplant recipients. This table comes from immunoSEQ multiplex PCR, and its TCRdb copy is limited to in-frame clones, with some not included. The table lists about 83,000 clones, more than 95% of them singletons, with about 0.5% in the top ten. The sample in question was CD4+ T cells from blood, obtained before the transplant. Every receptor here comes from a human donor who received a combined kidney and bone marrow transplant.

This clone was detected ten times or more. The V call is TRBV28, the J call TRBJ1-4; TRBD1 matches 10 bases. CDR1 is MDHEN, CDR2 SYDVKM, per germline. Trimming took 3 bases from V and 7 from J; bases not matched to a gene: 8. The CDR3 consists of 16 residues. The CDR3 DNA reads as TGTGCCAGCAGTTTGGCCGAGACAGGGGGCGGTGAAAAACTGTTTTTT. Residues: CASSLAETGGGEKLFF.

V usage is TRBV30 and J usage is TRBJ1-5, with 8 nucleotides matching TRBD1. Germline loops: CDR1 GTSNPN, CDR2 SVGIG (reference sequence). This CDR3 region has 13 residues. The ends lost 1 base at V and 5 bases at J; junction bases unmatched: 1. This chain's CDR3 is CAWSAGGYQPQHF. CDR3 coding DNA: TGTGCCTGGAGTGCAGGGGGCTATCAGCCCCAGCATTTT.

This rearrangement joins TRBV6-4 to TRBJ2-1; tentatively, D is TRBD2 (5 bases). Germline lookup yields CDR1 MRHNA and CDR2 SNTAGT. V was shortened by 8 bases and J by 0 bases, with 14 bases between the two germline ends. The CDR3 runs to 15 residues. The CDR3 DNA reads TGTGCCAGCCACCCCGGAGGAGGCTCCTACAATGAGCAGTTCTTC. Amino acid sequence: CASHPGGGSYNEQFF.

V gene TRBV5-1 combines with J gene TRBJ2-3, with 7 bases identical to TRBD1. This CDR3 is built from 15 residues. V was clipped by 4 bases and J by 2 bases; unmatched bases: 7. Germline assignment: CDR1 SGHRS and CDR2 YFSETQ. The CDR3 protein is CASSHGQVVTDTQYF. CDR3 nucleotide sequence: TGCGCCAGCAGCCACGGACAGGTTGTCACAGATACGCAGTATTTT.

V and J are TRBV28 and TRBJ2-7; perhaps TRBD2 as D (5 bases). Germline V lookup: CDR1 MDHEN, CDR2 SYDVKM. V was pared by 2 bases and J by 3 bases, with 11 bases between. This CDR3 is 14 amino acids long. The CDR3 region has the DNA TGTGCCAGCAGTTTAGCACGGGGTTTCTACGAGCAGTACTTC. Amino acids: CASSLARGFYEQYF.

The chain recombines TRBV19 with TRBJ1-1; a weak D match, TRBD1 (5 bases). This CDR3 has 16 amino acids. The V gene's germline CDR1 is LNHDA and CDR2 SQIVND (reference sequence). V was trimmed by 1 base and J by 0 bases, leaving 12 bases between them. The DNA of the CDR3 is TGTGCCAGTAGTATAGGGGGTACAGGAGTGAACACTGAAGCTTTCTTT. This encodes CASSIGGTGVNTEAFF.

The chain combines TRBV30 with TRBJ1-2, with 8 bases identical to TRBD1. Germline lookup yields CDR1 GTSNPN and CDR2 SVGIG (reference sequence). With V trimmed by 2 bases and J by 11 bases, 7 bases remained unmatched. The CDR3 loop spans 12 amino acids. CDR3 residues: CAWSPRQGRYTF. CDR3 in DNA: TGTGCCTGGAGTCCCCGACAGGGGCGGTACACCTTC.

V usage is TRBV11-3 and J usage is TRBJ2-1, with a tentative D call TRBD1 (8 bases). This CDR3 is built from 15 residues. Germline V CDR1 and CDR2: SGHNT, YENEEA. V was pared by 5 bases and J by 10 bases, with 21 bases between. CDR3 bases: TGTGCCAGCAGCCCAGCCCGACAGGGGAGGGAGGAGCAGTTCTTC. Its protein is CASSPARQGREEQFF.

J is TRBJ2-2 and V is TRBV2, with 10 bases that match TRBD2. CDR3 length equals 14 residues. Germline CDR1 and CDR2: SNHLY and FYNNEI. The ends lost 5 bases at V and 7 bases at J; junction bases unmatched: 4. CDR3 sequence reads: CASSLAGEGGELFF. The CDR3, as DNA: TGTGCCAGCAGTCTAGCGGGAGAAGGCGGGGAGCTGTTTTTT.

V and J are TRBV23-1 and TRBJ2-1; D is possibly TRBD1 (5 bases). TRBV23-1 is an ORF, and what it does is uncertain. Trimming shortened V by 2 bases and J by 8 bases, and 28 bases separated the two germline ends. The CDR3 has 19 amino acids. CDR3 sequence (DNA): TGCGCCAGCAGTCAAGACAATCGTGCCAGGGAAGGTAGACGGGATGAGCAGTTCTTC. It specifies CASSQDNRAREGRRDEQFF.

The chain links TRBV4-3 to TRBJ2-1; D is perhaps TRBD2 (6 bases). Germline assignment: CDR1 LGHNA and CDR2 YSLEER. This CDR3 has 16 amino acids. V was trimmed by 0 bases and J by 9 bases, leaving 18 bases between them. CDR3 loop: CASSQDRWTRGSEQFF. CDR3 coding DNA: TGCGCCAGCAGCCAAGATAGATGGACCCGGGGGAGTGAGCAGTTCTTC.

The rearrangement uses TRBV28 and TRBJ1-1; D is unresolved. V was shortened by 3 bases and J by 6 bases, with 11 bases between the two germline ends. Germline V CDR1 and CDR2: MDHEN, SYDVKM. This CDR3 spans 13 amino acids. CDR3 nucleotide sequence: TGTGCCAGCAGTTTTGGGTTCGGGGCTGAAGCTTTCTTT. It specifies CASSFGFGAEAFF.

This chain connects TRBV19 to TRBJ1-5; 7 bases line up with TRBD1. Trimming at V came to 8 bases and at J to 4 bases, leaving 8 bases not matched to a gene. In germline, CDR1 is LNHDA, CDR2 SQIVND (reference sequence). This CDR3 is 14 amino acids long. This chain's CDR3 is CASAGTATNQPQHF. In nucleotides, the CDR3 is TGTGCCAGTGCGGGGACAGCCACTAATCAGCCCCAGCATTTT. The full variable domain, its missing parts supplied by reference TRBV19 and TRBJ1-5, is DGGITQSPKYLFRKEGQNVTLSCEQNLNHDAMYWYRQDPGQGLRLIYYSQIVNDFQKGDIAEGYSVSREKKESFPLTVTSAQKNPTAFYLCASAGTATNQPQHFGDGTRLSIL.